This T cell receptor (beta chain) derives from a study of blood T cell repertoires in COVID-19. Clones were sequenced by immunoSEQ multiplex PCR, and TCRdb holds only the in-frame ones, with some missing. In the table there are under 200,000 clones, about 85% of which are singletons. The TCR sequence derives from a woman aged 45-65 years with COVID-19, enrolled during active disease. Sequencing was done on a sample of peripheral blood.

CDR3 nucleotide sequence: TGCGCCAGCAGCTTGGCCGGACATAGCTCTGGAAACACCATATATTTT. Amino acids: CASSLAGHSSGNTIYF. The chain recombines TRBV5-1 with TRBJ1-3, with D possibly TRBD1 on 5 matching bases. This CDR3 contains 16 residues. The V end was cut by 0 bases, the J end by 0 bases, with 10 bases between. Germline V CDR1 and CDR2: SGHRS, YFSETQ.